This entry concerns a single TCR beta chain. The germline gene is not matched at one end of the junction; a read error may be the cause. No treatment of any kind had been given to any patient before thyroid surgery. The data originate from a study of metastatic and nonmetastatic thyroid tumors. Study-wide context: Samples came from malignant and benign thyroid patients, and repertoires were compared across blood and tumor or nodule tissue.

Per the original methods: It was from CDR3 differences across clinicopathological groups that a distant-metastasis classifier for papillary thyroid cancer was built. TCRdb redid the clone calls on the PCR reads using MiXCR. The V and J calls come from TCRdb's annotation, not from the publication. This sample has tens of thousands of clones, with roughly an eighth found just once. The CDR3 length is 13 residues. Germline assignment: CDR1 SQVTM and CDR2 ANQGSEA. This chain uses TRBV29-1 with TRBJ2-2; maybe TRBD2 (5 bases). Sequencing was carried out using tumor tissue. The receptor was isolated from a female donor with papillary thyroid cancer or a benign thyroid nodule (not recorded which). Some clones in this sample may be carry-over from other donors' samples. The CDR3 DNA sequence: TGCAGCGTTGACGTACGGGCGACCGGGGAGCTGGTTTTT. Translation: CSVDVRATGELVF.